This T cell receptor beta chain stems from a study of blood T cell repertoires in COVID-19. About the study: Samples taken during acute and convalescent COVID-19 were collected in the United States, Italy and Spain. T cells, B-cell-depleted T cells, or PBMCs supplied cDNA or gDNA.

Per the authors' pipeline: Scientists estimated how many nucleated cells there were by amplifying reference gene primers. Assay used: immunoSEQ multiplex PCR; TCRdb lists only in-frame clones, some missing. The DNA was the basis for D and trimming; V, J and clone size are from that table. Of 140,000 to 150,000 clones in the sample, about 89% were seen once. This CDR3 has 11 residues. CDR1 is MDHEN, CDR2 SYDVKM, per germline. Trimming cost V 5 bases and J 8 bases, with 9 bases left between them. Sequenced material: peripheral blood. The gene calls are TRBV28 and TRBJ1-2; D is unclear. The TCR sequence derives from a man in his sixties with active or convalescent COVID-19. Here the CDR3 reads CASSTTGGYTF. The CDR3, as DNA: TGTGCCAGCAGTACTACTGGGGGCTACACCTTC.